Described below is a single T cell receptor (beta chain) sequence and its context. Its matching antigen is unknown. This specimen comes from a study of radiotherapy plus CTLA-4 blockade in lung cancer. At the level of the study: Overall, roughly 18% of patients showed an objective response, while 31% attained disease control. Notes on the study in general: Together with interferon-beta, which increased in serum after radiation, early dynamic changes in blood T cell clones were reportedly the best predictors of response. Peripheral blood showed expansion of tumor-derived TCR clones after radiotherapy and ipilimumab.

Focal radiation and CTLA-4 blockade (ipilimumab) were tested in chemo-refractory metastatic non-small-cell lung cancer patients. The CDR3 totals 18 residues. Germline CDR1 and CDR2: SGHTA and FQGNSA. V shed 6 bases, J shed 5 bases, and the junction held 14 bases outside the gene matches. Profiling relied on immunoSEQ multiplex PCR, and the TCRdb table lists in-frame clones only, not all of them. The sample records some 50,000 clones, around 80% being singletons. This TCR was sampled from a human donor with non-small cell lung cancer who had a partial response to radiotherapy plus ipilimumab. The chain is built from TRBV7-2 and TRBJ2-1, with 12 positions matching TRBD2. Here the sequenced sample was peripheral blood, taken from a patient treated with radiotherapy plus ipilimumab. DNA for the CDR3: TGTGCCAGCAGTTTAAGACTAGCGGGGGCTTTCGGCCACAATGAGCAGTTCTTC. It yields the protein CASSLRLAGAFGHNEQFF.